These 27 T cell receptor beta chains originate from one sample sequenced in a study of a mutant IDH1 vaccine in newly diagnosed glioma. Their target antigens are unknown. The assay was immunoSEQ multiplex PCR, and TCRdb's table has in-frame clones only and misses some. The sample yields 100,000 to 120,000 clones, under 90% seen once. Time point specified: week 11, during vaccination. The investigators gave 300 ug of mutant IDH1 20-mer peptide in each vaccine dose, together with topical imiquimod. The material was PBMCs, obtained from a glioma patient whose treatment included an IDH1 peptide vaccine. All receptors come from a woman between 50 and 59 years old with glioma.

The gene calls are TRBV7-2 and TRBJ2-7, with D perhaps TRBD1 or TRBD2 (7 bases each). The germline gives CDR1 SGHTA, CDR2 FQGNSA. V lost 2 bases and J lost 5, with 22 bases in between. The CDR3 runs 17 residues. CDR3 DNA: TGTGCCAGCAGCTTATTTCAGGGGGGGGGTTTTCCCAACGAGCAGTACTTC. Residues: CASSLFQGGGFPNEQYF.

The chain has TRBV1 and TRBJ1-2; TRBD1, the D gene given by the table, was not confirmed from the DNA. TRBV1 is noted as a pseudogene. This CDR3 has 16 amino acids. The CDR3 sequence: CTSSQAGEAGCYGYTF. The DNA of the CDR3 is TGCACCAGCAGCCAGGCCGGCGAGGCAGGGTGCTATGGCTACACCTTC.

The rearrangement joins TRBV5-4 to TRBJ2-7, with D perhaps TRBD1 (5 bases). The germline V gene has CDR1 SGHNT and CDR2 YYREEE (reference sequence). V shed 2 bases and J shed 0 bases, with 9 bases lying between them. CDR3 length equals 14 residues. The CDR3 DNA reads TGTGCCAGCAGCTTTGGGGCCAGCTCCTACGAGCAGTACTTC. Translated: CASSFGASSYEQYF. Full variable domain (outside the CDR3, taken from reference TRBV5-4 and TRBJ2-7): ETGVTQSPTHLIKTRGQQVTLRCSSQSGHNTVSWYQQALGQGPQFIFQYYREEENGRGNFPPRFSGLQFPNYSSELNVNALELDDSALYLCASSFGASSYEQYFGPGTRLTVT.

The V gene is TRBV6-1, the J gene TRBJ1-2, with TRBD1 matching over 9 bases. Germline lookup yields CDR1 MNHNS and CDR2 SASEGT. The CDR3 is 13 amino acids. V lost 7 bases to trimming and J lost 4 bases; unmatched junction nucleotides: 4. The CDR3 DNA sequence: TGTGCCAGCAACCCGGGACAGGGCTATGGCTACACCTTC. It is translated as CASNPGQGYGYTF.

This clone was detected only a few times. The sample contains more than one DNA sequence encoding this CDR3. V gene TRBV19 combines with J gene TRBJ1-1; unclear D gene. Germline CDR1 LNHDA, CDR2 SQIVND (reference sequence). The CDR3 totals 15 residues. With 1 base removed from V and 4 bases from J, the gap between germline ends came to 13 bases. The DNA of the CDR3 is TGTGCCAGTAGTATAGGGCGGGGTGAGCGCACTGAAGCTTTCTTT. Translating it yields CASSIGRGERTEAFF.

The V call is TRBV2, the J call TRBJ2-3, with 7 bases fitting TRBD2. CDR1 and CDR2 (germline): SNHLY, FYNNEI. With 4 bases clipped from V and 0 bases from J, the junction kept 4 bases outside the gene matches. This CDR3 has 15 amino acids. CDR3 in amino acids: CASSAGGPSTDTQYF. The DNA of the CDR3 is TGTGCCAGCAGTGCGGGGGGACCTAGCACAGATACGCAGTATTTT.

The rearrangement joins TRBV30 to TRBJ1-5, with D uncertain. The V and J ends lost 1 base and 5 bases respectively, with 6 bases between them. The CDR3 has 12 residues. Germline loops: CDR1 GTSNPN, CDR2 SVGIG (reference sequence). CDR3 loop: CAWSGMDQPQHF. The DNA of the CDR3 is TGTGCCTGGAGTGGTATGGATCAGCCCCAGCATTTT. Using reference TRBV30 and TRBJ1-5 for the parts outside the CDR3, the full variable domain is SQTIHQWPATLVQPVGSPLSLECTVEGTSNPNLYWYRQAAGRGLQLLFYSVGIGQISSEVPQNLSASRPQDRQFILSSKKLLLSDSGFYLCAWSGMDQPQHFGDGTRLSIL.

The chain employs TRBV2 and TRBJ1-2; 9 nucleotides match TRBD1. V gave up 7 bases and J gave up 3 bases; unmatched junction bases: 6. CDR1 and CDR2 (germline): SNHLY, FYNNEI. The CDR3 length is 14 residues. Written as DNA, the CDR3 is TGTGCCAGCACCTTTACAGGGGGCGACTATGGCTACACCTTC. This codes for CASTFTGGDYGYTF.

The chain couples TRBV27 to TRBJ2-7, with 10 bases aligning to TRBD2. CDR1 and CDR2 (germline): MNHEY, SMNVEV (reference sequence). The CDR3 consists of 15 residues. With 3 bases clipped from V and 5 bases from J, the junction kept 7 bases outside the gene matches. CDR3 nucleotides: TGTGCCAGCAGTTTGGGGGCTAGCGGGAGAAACGAGCAGTACTTC. It specifies CASSLGASGRNEQYF.

The gene calls are TRBV29-1 and TRBJ2-7; weak D call: TRBD2 (6 bases). The CDR3 covers 18 residues. Germline V CDR1 and CDR2: SQVTM, ANQGSEA. Trimming took 2 bases from V and 4 from J, leaving 27 bases between them. CDR3 sequence: CSVELRAPRDSLAYEQYF. CDR3 nucleotide sequence: TGCAGCGTTGAACTACGCGCCCCGCGGGACTCCCTGGCGTACGAGCAGTACTTC.

This rearrangement joins TRBV7-9 to TRBJ1-2; 9 bases are shared with TRBD1. J gave up 3 bases and V 4 bases, and 3 bases lay outside the gene matches. Germline-derived CDR1 and CDR2 are SEHNR and FQNEAQ (reference sequence). The CDR3 has 14 amino acids. The CDR3 DNA is TGTGCCAGCAGCTCGGACAGGGGAGACTATGGCTACACCTTC. Its protein is CASSSDRGDYGYTF.

In regard to this clone: This same CDR3 is encoded by further DNA sequences in the sample. This sequence joins TRBV7-9 and TRBJ2-7, with 7 bases aligning to TRBD1. Germline-derived CDR1 and CDR2 are SEHNR and FQNEAQ (reference sequence). This CDR3 spans 14 amino acids. After removal of 5 bases from V and 0 bases from J, the junction contained 4 bases not matched to a gene. The CDR3 region has the DNA TGTGCCAGCAGCCCGGGACAGACCTCCTACGAGCAGTACTTC. It codes for CASSPGQTSYEQYF.

This clone was seen a single time. This rearrangement joins TRBV10-2 to TRBJ2-1; D may be TRBD2 (5 bases). Between the trimmed V and J ends, which lost 8 bases and 0 bases, there was a span of 8 bases. The CDR3 covers 13 residues. The germline V gene has CDR1 WSHSY and CDR2 SAAADI. CDR3 in amino acids: CASLLDSYNEQFF. In nucleotides, the CDR3 is TGCGCCAGCTTACTAGACTCCTACAATGAGCAGTTCTTC.

This chain joins TRBV5-1 and TRBJ2-7; the match to TRBD1 covers 7 bases. CDR1 SGHRS and CDR2 YFSETQ come from the germline V gene. This CDR3 region has 17 residues. Trimming cost V 2 bases and J 2 bases; bases outside gene matches: 13. CDR3 nucleotide sequence: TGCGCCAGCAGCTTACGACTTTCGCAGGGGGTACCCTACGAGCAGTACTTC. Its protein product is CASSLRLSQGVPYEQYF. The full variable domain, rest sourced from reference TRBV5-1 and TRBJ2-7, is KAGVTQTPRYLIKTRGQQVTLSCSPISGHRSVSWYQQTPGQGLQFLFEYFSETQRNKGNFPGRFSGRQFSNSRSEMNVSTLELGDSALYLCASSLRLSQGVPYEQYFGPGTRLTVT.

This chain uses TRBV5-1 with TRBJ2-3; D unresolved. V lost 0 bases and J 4 bases, leaving 9 bases between the germline ends. The CDR3 sequence is 14 residues long. CDR1 is SGHRS, CDR2 YFSETQ, per germline. CDR3 bases: TGCGCCAGCAGCTTGGCGGAGACCCCAGATACGCAGTATTTT. It specifies CASSLAETPDTQYF.

The V and J genes are TRBV30 and TRBJ2-7, with 7 bases identical to TRBD2. The CDR3 extends over 12 amino acids. Per the germline V gene, CDR1 is GTSNPN and CDR2 is SVGIG (reference sequence). Germline trimming cut 2 bases from V and 2 bases from J; bases unmatched to any gene: 0. The CDR3 reads CAWSSGTYEQYF. The CDR3 DNA sequence: TGTGCCTGGAGTAGCGGGACCTACGAGCAGTACTTC.

This sequence joins TRBV6-5 and TRBJ1-4; D unclear. V shed 4 bases and J shed 7 bases, with 10 bases lying between them. The CDR3 contains 13 residues. Germline V lookup: CDR1 MNHEY, CDR2 SVGAGI. The CDR3 DNA follows: TGTGCCAGCAGTTTCGAGGAGGGTGAAAAACTGTTTTTT. Protein sequence: CASSFEEGEKLFF.

This chain uses TRBV15 with TRBJ1-5; 9 bases are a match to TRBD1. Germline-derived CDR1 and CDR2 are LNHNV and YYDKDF (reference sequence). J gave up 2 bases and V 3 bases, and 14 bases lay outside the gene matches. The CDR3 length is 19 residues. The CDR3 bases are TGTGCCACCAGCAGTCTCCGGGACAGGGCGGTGGAGGGCAATCAGCCCCAGCATTTT. This codes for CATSSLRDRAVEGNQPQHF.

V is TRBV30 and J is TRBJ1-5; D possibly corresponds to TRBD1 (6 bases). Trimming cost V 5 bases and J 5 bases, with 19 bases left between them. Germline V CDR1 and CDR2: GTSNPN, SVGIG (reference sequence). CDR3 length: 15 residues. CDR3 sequence (DNA): TGTGCCTGGTCGATTACCGGGACAAATTATCAGCCCCAGCATTTT. This sequence encodes CAWSITGTNYQPQHF.

The V gene is TRBV25-1, the J gene TRBJ1-1, with D unresolved. V was cut by 7 bases and J by 2 bases, with 5 bases left in between. The CDR3 totals 11 residues. Germline CDR1 MGHDK, CDR2 SYGVNS. DNA for the CDR3: TGTGCCAGCACCAGAAACACTGAAGCTTTCTTT. Amino acid sequence: CASTRNTEAFF.

This chain joins TRBV6-5 and TRBJ1-5, with 9 bases fitting TRBD1. This CDR3 is 14 amino acids long. The V and J ends lost 6 bases and 1 base, in that order; junction bases with no gene match: 1. Looked up from germline, CDR1 is MNHEY and CDR2 is SVGAGI. This CDR3 reads CASRGTGSNQPQHF. CDR3 in DNA: TGTGCCAGCAGAGGGACAGGGAGCAATCAGCCCCAGCATTTT.

Here the CDR3 DNA reads TGTGCCAGCTCAAAGGGGACAGATACGCAGTATTTT. As protein: CASSKGTDTQYF. V and J are TRBV18 and TRBJ2-3; TRBD1 might be the D (5 bases). The CDR3 consists of 12 residues. The V end was cut by 5 bases, the J end by 3 bases, with 6 bases between. Germline V lookup: CDR1 KGHSH, CDR2 LQKENI.

The rearrangement uses TRBV28 and TRBJ2-7; D ambiguous. The CDR3 sequence is 15 residues long. CDR1 is MDHEN and CDR2 is SYDVKM in the germline V gene. V gave up 6 bases and J gave up 2 bases, with 17 bases separating them. CDR3 amino acids: CASSSPPEGTYEQYF. CDR3 nucleotides: TGTGCCAGCAGCTCACCTCCCGAAGGGACCTACGAGCAGTACTTC.

The chain couples TRBV19 to TRBJ2-5, with TRBD2 as a possible D gene (5 bases). The CDR3 is 13 residues long. With 6 bases removed from V and 5 bases from J, the gap between germline ends came to 13 bases. Looked up from germline, CDR1 is LNHDA and CDR2 is SQIVND (reference sequence). CDR3 region: CASRPSSSETQYF. CDR3 sequence (DNA): TGTGCCAGTAGGCCTAGCTCCTCGGAGACCCAGTACTTC.

CDR3 nucleotide sequence: TGTGCCAGCAGTGATACAGGGGTCTCCTACAATGAGCAGTTCTTC. Translation: CASSDTGVSYNEQFF. The V and J genes are TRBV6-4 and TRBJ2-1; 7 bases map to TRBD1. The germline V gene has CDR1 MRHNA and CDR2 SNTAGT. CDR3 length: 15 amino acids. After removal of 3 bases from V and 0 bases from J, the junction contained 2 bases not matched to a gene.

The gene calls are TRBV2 and TRBJ1-3; D gene ambiguous. Germline V CDR1 and CDR2: SNHLY, FYNNEI. CDR3 length: 14 residues. With 2 bases removed from V and 4 bases from J, the gap between germline ends came to 9 bases. DNA for the CDR3: TGTGCCAGCAGTGAATGGGGTACGGGAAACACCATATATTTT. Translating it yields CASSEWGTGNTIYF. Combining the CDR3 with reference TRBV2 and TRBJ1-3 gives the whole variable domain EPEVTQTPSHQVTQMGQEVILRCVPISNHLYFYWYRQILGQKVEFLVSFYNNEISEKSEIFDDQFSVERPDGSNFTLKIRSTKLEDSAMYFCASSEWGTGNTIYFGEGSWLTVV.

The V call is TRBV4-1, the J call TRBJ2-7; D possibly corresponds to TRBD1 (6 bases). V lost 1 base to trimming and J lost 4 bases, with 11 bases between them. The CDR3 has 14 residues. Germline CDR1 reads MGHRA; CDR2 reads YSYEKL. The CDR3 region is CASSQVTGGYEQYF. In DNA, the CDR3 is TGCGCCAGCAGCCAAGTGACAGGTGGTTACGAGCAGTACTTC.